The TCR beta chain described here comes from a study of shared clonotypes between healthy human individuals. Study results and limitations: Sequencing depth was expected to affect clonotype sharing among donors. Generation of non-shared clonotypes was less probable than generation of clonotypes shared by all four donors. Richness estimates generally favored naive over memory subsets.

Here immunoSEQ multiplex PCR was the method, and the copy in TCRdb shows in-frame clones only, minus some. The sample consists of millions of clones, just over 90% of them appearing once. CDR3 length: 15 residues. V was cut by 4 bases and J by 4 bases, with 14 bases left in between. CDR1 and CDR2 from the germline V gene are SGHAT and FQNNGV. Remarks on this clone: Its antigen is as yet unknown.

This sequence originates from a man younger than 35 in good health. The material sequenced was naive CD4+ T cells sorted from blood. Subset defined: CD45RA+ positively selected. The chain carries TRBV11-2 and TRBJ1-3, with D possibly being TRBD1 (5 bases). CDR3 residues: CASSSWGREGNTIYF. In DNA, the CDR3 is TGTGCCAGCAGCTCCTGGGGCAGGGAAGGAAACACCATATATTTT.